This TCR beta chain is from a study of T cells in Graves' hyperthyroidism and ophthalmopathy. Hyperthyroidism was newly diagnosed in patients aged 18 to 65 (duration under 2 months). Clinicians diagnosed patients from clinical symptoms, serum thyroxine and TRAb, thyroid ultrasound and orbital computed tomography. CDR1 is MNHNS, CDR2 SASEGT, per germline. V shed 7 bases and J shed 11 bases, with 17 bases lying between them. The CDR3 is made up of 12 amino acids. This clonotype was observed many times. As yet, its antigen is unknown. General study results and limits: Within blood appeared most thyroid clonotypes that had expanded above 0.001. Before onset, ophthalmopathy was predicted by the model a median roughly 6.8 months earlier.

Amplified TCR beta CDR3 regions came from RNA transcripts. TCR CDR3 regions were first amplified by RT-PCR with HTBI primers. TCRdb reanalysed the multiplex PCR reads using MiXCR and keeps one entry per CDR3 protein. The sample records around 350,000 distinct CDR3 sequences, over 15% being singletons. The rearrangement uses TRBV6-1 and TRBJ1-1, with TRBD1 as a possible D gene (6 bases). This TCR was sampled from a woman between 18 and 29 years old with Graves' hyperthyroidism. Sample: blood. The CDR3 here is CASKTSGVLAFF. The CDR3 region has the DNA TGTGCCAGCAAAACTTCAGGGGTGTTGGCTTTCTTT.